The rows below give T cell receptor beta chains drawn from one sample of a study of shared clonotypes between healthy human individuals. Generated by immunoSEQ multiplex PCR, the TCRdb table keeps only in-frame clones and is missing some. The sample carries hundreds of thousands of clones, around 96% recorded once. Sequencing was carried out using memory CD8+ T cells sorted from blood. These receptors were taken from a man younger than 45 in good health. Both conserved end residues are part of each CDR3.

>14|TRBJ2-5|TRBV5-1
CASSLGGIGETQYF
>14|TRBJ2-4|TRBV6-5
CASSFRLTSGRQYF
>17|TRBJ2-2|TRBV5-1
CASSLRLAGGLTGELFF
>11|TRBJ2-5|TRBV29-1
CSVERGETQYF
>15|TRBJ1-5|TRBV7-9
CASSTGQGANQPQHF
>16|TRBJ2-2|TRBV19
CASSRGLRQNTGELFF
>15|TRBJ2-1|TRBV5-1
CASSQGTGTYNEQFF
>17|TRBJ2-5|TRBV5-1
CASSKFGGRTVQETQYF
>14|TRBJ2-1|TRBV25-1
CASSEFDAGNEQFF
>16|TRBJ2-3|TRBV27
CASSFGLGEGTDTQYF
>13|TRBJ1-1|TRBV28
CATMPAYGGGAFF
>13|TRBJ2-1|TRBV7-6
CASSLDFLDEQFF
>16|TRBJ2-1|TRBV6-5
CASSYSGLAGLNEQFF
>12|TRBJ1-1|TRBV14
CASSQLGGEAFF
>13|TRBJ1-2|TRBV7-9
CASSYRDGNGYTF
>15|TRBJ1-6|TRBV2
CASSVWQPYNSPLHF
>14|TRBJ2-1|TRBV28
CASSLLGGYNEQFF
>11|TRBJ2-1|TRBV5-4
CASSLAEEQFF
>14|TRBJ2-3|TRBV2
CAIHRDRGTDTQYF
>13|TRBJ1-2|TRBV5-1
CASSLAGSYGYTF
>15|TRBJ2-1|TRBV6-4
CASSDPQGTANEQFF
>13|TRBJ1-5|TRBV6-1
CASSFTSDQPQHF
>14|TRBJ2-7|TRBV11-2
CASSASPGGLEQYF
>15|TRBJ2-3|TRBV13
CASSREGPAGDTQYF
>13|TRBJ1-5|TRBV19
CASTGGLSQPQHF
>14|TRBJ2-1|TRBV27
CASSLSTSGFEQFF
>17|TRBJ2-7|TRBV6-1
CASSEVGNRAPAYEQYF
>15|TRBJ1-5|TRBV19
CASNQVGFSNQPQHF
>15|TRBJ2-3|TRBV28
CASSLVGRETDTQYF
>15|TRBJ1-5|TRBV27
CASSLSRQGGQPQHF
>14|TRBJ2-5|TRBV5-1
CASSGTSGRETQYF
>15|TRBJ2-3|TRBV11-2
CASSLWGVSTDTQYF
>15|TRBJ2-7|TRBV7-2
CASSLIHDFSYEQYF
>15|TRBJ2-1|TRBV6-1
CASASLSSSNNEQFF
>12|TRBJ2-1|TRBV7-9
CASSPAINEQFF
>15|TRBJ2-7|TRBV27
CASSKTGTLPYEQYF
>9|TRBJ1-2|TRBV10-3
CAIRTGSTF
>13|TRBJ1-1|TRBV9
CASSVDRNTEAFF
>11|TRBJ2-7|TRBV20-1
CLAGRGYEQYF
>12|TRBJ1-1|TRBV5-1
CASSLEGGLAFF
>14|TRBJ2-3|TRBV9
CASSVGGTGGTQYF